Presented here are 9 T cell receptor beta chains from one specimen sequenced in a study of technical replicates of blood from four donors. Profiling relied on immunoSEQ multiplex PCR, and the TCRdb table lists in-frame clones only, not all of them. The sample holds tens of thousands of clones, almost 97% seen once. The specimen sequenced was T cells isolated from PBMCs. These receptors all come from a human donor in good health.

The V gene is TRBV29-1, the J gene TRBJ1-2; D unresolved. CDR1 and CDR2 from the germline V gene are SQVTM and ANQGSEA. Trimming took off 0 bases at V and 7 bases at J, with 12 bases between the two ends. The CDR3 totals 13 residues. In DNA form, the CDR3 reads TGCAGCGTTGAAGATCGGGGTATAGGTGGCTACACCTTC. It yields the protein CSVEDRGIGGYTF.

The V and J genes are TRBV7-2 and TRBJ2-7; the match to TRBD1 covers 9 bases. CDR3 length: 16 amino acids. V trimming: 3 bases; J trimming: 6 bases; junction bases outside the gene matches: 12. Germline V lookup: CDR1 SGHTA, CDR2 FQGNSA. DNA of the CDR3: TGTGCCAGCAGCTTCAGACCCGGGACAGGGACATTCGAGCAGTACTTC. Translated: CASSFRPGTGTFEQYF.

The chain's CDR3 is CASSLQTIPPGFF. CDR3 sequence (DNA): TGCGCCAGCAGCTTGCAGACGATTCCTCCGGGTTTCTTT. The chain uses TRBV5-1 and TRBJ1-1; no clear D. This CDR3 is built from 13 residues. CDR1 is SGHRS and CDR2 is YFSETQ in the germline V gene. V shed 1 base and J shed 13 bases, with 17 bases lying between them.

The J gene is TRBJ2-7, the V gene TRBV18; a possible D gene is TRBD1 (5 bases). The germline CDR1 and CDR2 sequences are KGHSH and LQKENI. The ends were cut back, 4 bases at V and 4 bases at J, with 8 bases in the middle. The CDR3 runs 12 residues. DNA of the CDR3: TGTGCCAGCTCACGGCAGGGATACGAGCAGTACTTC. This sequence encodes CASSRQGYEQYF.

V usage is TRBV27 and J usage is TRBJ2-2, with D possibly matching TRBD2 (6 bases). The germline CDR1 and CDR2 sequences are MNHEY and SMNVEV (reference sequence). The V and J ends lost 3 bases and 0 bases respectively, with 8 bases between them. The CDR3 sequence is 15 residues long. The CDR3 DNA reads TGTGCCAGCAGTTTTTTAGCGGCGAACACCGGGGAGCTGTTTTTT. Translating gives CASSFLAANTGELFF.

The chain recombines TRBV14 with TRBJ2-2; tentatively, D is TRBD2 (6 bases). Germline CDR1 reads SGHDN; CDR2 reads FVKESK. CDR3 length: 15 residues. Trimming cost V 6 bases and J 1 base, with 12 bases left between them. In DNA form, the CDR3 reads TGTGCCAGCAGTCAGTGGGGAGGGAACACCGGGGAGCTGTTTTTT. This sequence encodes CASSQWGGNTGELFF.

This chain links TRBV11-3 with TRBJ1-1, with TRBD1 identical over 9 bases. The CDR3 consists of 13 residues. CDR1 SGHNT and CDR2 YENEEA come from the germline V gene. With V trimmed by 2 bases and J by 11 bases, 6 bases remained unmatched. CDR3 nucleotides: TGTGCCAGCAGCTTACGGACAGGGGCAGGGGCTTTCTTT. It codes for CASSLRTGAGAFF.

The V call is TRBV19, the J call TRBJ2-2; 10 nucleotides match TRBD1. Germline V CDR1 and CDR2: LNHDA, SQIVND (reference sequence). The junction had 10 bases not matched to a gene; V was cut back by 5 bases and J by 4 bases. CDR3 length equals 17 residues. CDR3 sequence: CASSVDEWTGGTGELFF. For the CDR3, the DNA is TGTGCCAGTAGTGTGGACGAATGGACAGGGGGCACCGGGGAGCTGTTTTTT.

The V gene is TRBV7-9, the J gene TRBJ2-2, with TRBD2 matching 9 bases. The CDR3 contains 15 residues. The germline V gene has CDR1 SEHNR and CDR2 FQNEAQ (reference sequence). V shed 5 bases and J 5 bases; nucleotides not matched to a gene: 6. The CDR3 region has the DNA TGTGCCAGCAGCGATAGCGGGAGCGGGACCGGGGAGCTGTTTTTT. It yields the protein CASSDSGSGTGELFF.